This T cell receptor beta chain was observed in a study of breast tumors, draining lymph nodes, adjacent tissues. Findings of the study overall: Compared with basal-like, luminal-like tumors shared significantly more repertoire with nontumor tissue.

This clonotype was seen at least ten times. Its antigen is currently unknown. Axillary draining lymph nodes of breast cancer patients supplied the node samples. V lost 8 bases and J 4 bases, leaving 12 bases between the germline ends. The CDR3 extends over 13 amino acids. Germline V gene sequence: CDR1 MNHEY, CDR2 SVGAGI. TCRdb used MiXCR to reprocess the multiplex PCR reads, holding one entry per CDR3 protein. The sample records 70,000 to 85,000 distinct CDR3 sequences, roughly 19% being singletons. The chain combines TRBV6-5 with TRBJ1-3, with D unclear. This clonotype was obtained from a female donor with breast cancer. Some clones in this sample may be carry-over from other donors' samples. The sample comprised axillary lymph node tissue. The CDR3 here is CASRDPKGNTIYF. In nucleotides, the CDR3 is TGTGCCAGCCGAGATCCTAAGGGAAACACCATATATTTT.